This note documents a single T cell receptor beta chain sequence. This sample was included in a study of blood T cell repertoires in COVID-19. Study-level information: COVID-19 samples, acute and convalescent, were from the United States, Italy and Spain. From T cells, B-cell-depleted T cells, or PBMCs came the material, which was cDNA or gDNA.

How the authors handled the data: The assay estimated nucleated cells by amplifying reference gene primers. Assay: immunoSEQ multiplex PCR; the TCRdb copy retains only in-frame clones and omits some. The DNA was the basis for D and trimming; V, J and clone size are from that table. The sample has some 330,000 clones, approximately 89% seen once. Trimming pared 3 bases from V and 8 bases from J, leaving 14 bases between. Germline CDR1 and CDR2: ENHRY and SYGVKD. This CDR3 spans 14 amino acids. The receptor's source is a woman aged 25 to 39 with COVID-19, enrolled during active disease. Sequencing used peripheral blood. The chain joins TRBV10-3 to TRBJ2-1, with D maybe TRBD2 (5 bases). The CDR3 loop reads CAISELASPDEQFF. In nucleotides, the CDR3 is TGTGCCATCAGTGAATTGGCTAGCCCCGATGAGCAGTTCTTC.